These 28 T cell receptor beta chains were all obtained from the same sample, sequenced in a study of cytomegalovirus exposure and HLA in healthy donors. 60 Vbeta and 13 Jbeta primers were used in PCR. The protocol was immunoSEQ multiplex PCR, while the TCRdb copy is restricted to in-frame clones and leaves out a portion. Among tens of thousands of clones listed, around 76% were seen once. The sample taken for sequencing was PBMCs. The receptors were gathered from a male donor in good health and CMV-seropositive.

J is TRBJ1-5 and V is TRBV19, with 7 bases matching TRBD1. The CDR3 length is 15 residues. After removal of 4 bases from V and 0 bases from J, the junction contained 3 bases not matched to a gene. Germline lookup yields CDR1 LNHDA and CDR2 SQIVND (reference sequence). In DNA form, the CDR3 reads TGTGCCAGTAGTAACGACAGGGCTAGCAATCAGCCCCAGCATTTT. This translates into CASSNDRASNQPQHF. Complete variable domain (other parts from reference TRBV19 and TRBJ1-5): DGGITQSPKYLFRKEGQNVTLSCEQNLNHDAMYWYRQDPGQGLRLIYYSQIVNDFQKGDIAEGYSVSREKKESFPLTVTSAQKNPTAFYLCASSNDRASNQPQHFGDGTRLSIL.

The CDR3 spells CASSSTSGAYEQYF. The CDR3 bases are TGCGCCAGCAGCTCGACTAGCGGAGCGTACGAGCAGTACTTC. V gene TRBV5-1 combines with J gene TRBJ2-7; 9 positions match TRBD2. The ends lost 3 bases at V and 4 bases at J; junction bases unmatched: 5. CDR1 and CDR2 (germline): SGHRS, YFSETQ. The CDR3 is made up of 14 amino acids.

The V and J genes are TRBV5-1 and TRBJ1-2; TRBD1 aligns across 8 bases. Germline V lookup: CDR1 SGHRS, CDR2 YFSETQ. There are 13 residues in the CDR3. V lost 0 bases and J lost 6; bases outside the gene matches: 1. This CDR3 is CASSLGTGNGYTF. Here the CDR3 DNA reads TGCGCCAGCAGCTTGGGGACAGGGAATGGCTACACCTTC.

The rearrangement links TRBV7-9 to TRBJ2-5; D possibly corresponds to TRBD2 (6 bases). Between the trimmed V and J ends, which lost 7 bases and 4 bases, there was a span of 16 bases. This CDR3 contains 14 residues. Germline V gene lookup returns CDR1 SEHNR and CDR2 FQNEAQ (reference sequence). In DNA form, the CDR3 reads TGTGCCAGCAATAGCGGACTTGAGGGAGAGACCCAGTACTTC. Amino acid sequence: CASNSGLEGETQYF.

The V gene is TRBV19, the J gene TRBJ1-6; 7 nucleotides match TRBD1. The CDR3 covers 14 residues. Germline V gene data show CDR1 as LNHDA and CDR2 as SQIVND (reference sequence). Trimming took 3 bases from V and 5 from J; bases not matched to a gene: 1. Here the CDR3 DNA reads TGTGCCAGTAGTATGGGACAGAATAATTCACCCCTCCACTTT. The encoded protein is CASSMGQNNSPLHF.

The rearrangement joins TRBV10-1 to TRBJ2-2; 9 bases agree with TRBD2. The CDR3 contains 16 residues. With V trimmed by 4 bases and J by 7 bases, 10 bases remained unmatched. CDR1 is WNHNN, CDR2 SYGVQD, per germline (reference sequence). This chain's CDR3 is CASSAGSGSSFGELFF. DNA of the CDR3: TGCGCCAGCAGTGCGGGTAGCGGGAGTTCCTTCGGGGAGCTGTTTTTT.

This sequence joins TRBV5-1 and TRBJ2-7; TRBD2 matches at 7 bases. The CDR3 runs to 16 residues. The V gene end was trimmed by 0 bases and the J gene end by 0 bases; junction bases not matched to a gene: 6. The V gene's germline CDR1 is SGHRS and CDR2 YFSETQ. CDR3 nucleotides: TGCGCCAGCAGCTTGGCCGGCGGGGGAAGCTCCTACGAGCAGTACTTC. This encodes CASSLAGGGSSYEQYF.

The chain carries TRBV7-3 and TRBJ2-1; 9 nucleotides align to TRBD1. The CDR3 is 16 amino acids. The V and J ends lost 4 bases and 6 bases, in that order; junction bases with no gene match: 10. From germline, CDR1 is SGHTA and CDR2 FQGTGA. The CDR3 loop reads CASSSRLGQGSNEQFF. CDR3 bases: TGTGCCAGCAGCTCCCGCCTGGGACAGGGTAGCAATGAGCAGTTCTTC. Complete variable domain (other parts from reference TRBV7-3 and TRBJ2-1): GAGVSQTPSNKVTEKGKYVELRCDPISGHTALYWYRQSLGQGPEFLIYFQGTGAADDSGLPNDRFFAVRPEGSVSTLKIQRTERGDSAVYLCASSSRLGQGSNEQFFGPGTRLTVL.

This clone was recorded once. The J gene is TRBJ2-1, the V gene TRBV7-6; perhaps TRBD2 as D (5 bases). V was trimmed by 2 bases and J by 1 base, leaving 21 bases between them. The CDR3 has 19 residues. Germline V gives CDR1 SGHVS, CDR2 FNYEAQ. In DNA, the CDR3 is TGTGCCAGCAGCTTAAATCGTTTCGAGGGAGAGTATTCCTACAATGAGCAGTTCTTC. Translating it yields CASSLNRFEGEYSYNEQFF. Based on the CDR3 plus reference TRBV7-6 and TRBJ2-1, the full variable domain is GAGVSQSPRYKVTKRGQDVALRCDPISGHVSLYWYRQALGQGPEFLTYFNYEAQQDKSGLPNDRFSAERPEGSISTLTIQRTEQRDSAMYRCASSLNRFEGEYSYNEQFFGPGTRLTVL.

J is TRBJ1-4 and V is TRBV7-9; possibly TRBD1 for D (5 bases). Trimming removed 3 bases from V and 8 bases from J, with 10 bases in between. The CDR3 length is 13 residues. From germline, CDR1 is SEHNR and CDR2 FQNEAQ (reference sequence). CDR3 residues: CASSFSGSEKLFF. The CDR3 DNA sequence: TGTGCCAGCAGCTTTTCAGGGTCCGAAAAACTGTTTTTT. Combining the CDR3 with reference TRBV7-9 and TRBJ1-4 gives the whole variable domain DTGVSQNPRHKITKRGQNVTFRCDPISEHNRLYWYRQTLGQGPEFLTYFQNEAQLEKSRLLSDRFSAERPKGSFSTLEIQRTEQGDSAMYLCASSFSGSEKLFFGSGTQLSVL.

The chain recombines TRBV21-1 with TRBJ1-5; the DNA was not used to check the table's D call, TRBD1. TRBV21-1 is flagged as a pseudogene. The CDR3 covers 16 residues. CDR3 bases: TGTGCCAGCAGCAAAAGGCCCAGGGGTGGAGATCAGCCCCAGCATTTT. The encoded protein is CASSKRPRGGDQPQHF.

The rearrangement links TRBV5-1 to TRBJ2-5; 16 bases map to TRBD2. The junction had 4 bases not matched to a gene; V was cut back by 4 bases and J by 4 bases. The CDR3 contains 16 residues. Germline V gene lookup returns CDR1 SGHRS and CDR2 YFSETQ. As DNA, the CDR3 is TGCGCCAGCAGCACGGGACTAGCGGGAGGGGTAGAGACCCAGTACTTC. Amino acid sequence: CASSTGLAGGVETQYF. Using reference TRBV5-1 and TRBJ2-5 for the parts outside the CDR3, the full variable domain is KAGVTQTPRYLIKTRGQQVTLSCSPISGHRSVSWYQQTPGQGLQFLFEYFSETQRNKGNFPGRFSGRQFSNSRSEMNVSTLELGDSALYLCASSTGLAGGVETQYFGPGTRLLVL.

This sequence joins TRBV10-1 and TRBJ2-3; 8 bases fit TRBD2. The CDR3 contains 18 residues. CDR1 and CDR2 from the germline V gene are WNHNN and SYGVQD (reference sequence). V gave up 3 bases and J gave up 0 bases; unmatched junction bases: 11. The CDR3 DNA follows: TGCGCCAGCAGTGACGGTCCACTAGCGGCCGATAGCACAGATACGCAGTATTTT. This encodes CASSDGPLAADSTDTQYF.

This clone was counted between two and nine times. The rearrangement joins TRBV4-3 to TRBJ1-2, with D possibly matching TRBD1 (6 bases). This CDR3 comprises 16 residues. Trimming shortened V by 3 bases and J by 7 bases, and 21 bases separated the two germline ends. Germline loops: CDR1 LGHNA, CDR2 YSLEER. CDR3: CASSHDTRGNLGGYTF. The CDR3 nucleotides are TGCGCCAGCAGCCATGATACCAGGGGCAACTTAGGTGGCTACACCTTC.

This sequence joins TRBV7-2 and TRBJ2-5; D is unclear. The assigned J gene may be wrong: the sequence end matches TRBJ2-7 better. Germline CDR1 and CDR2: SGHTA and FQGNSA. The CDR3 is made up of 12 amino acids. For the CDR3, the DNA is TGTGCCAGCAGCGGTCAATCCTACGAGCAGTACTTC. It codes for CASSGQSYEQYF.

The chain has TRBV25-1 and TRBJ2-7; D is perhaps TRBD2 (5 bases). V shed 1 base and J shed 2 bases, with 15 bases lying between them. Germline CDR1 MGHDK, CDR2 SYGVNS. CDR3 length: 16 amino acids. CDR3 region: CASSESVSSRTYEQYF. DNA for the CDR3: TGTGCCAGCAGTGAATCCGTGTCTAGCCGAACCTACGAGCAGTACTTC.

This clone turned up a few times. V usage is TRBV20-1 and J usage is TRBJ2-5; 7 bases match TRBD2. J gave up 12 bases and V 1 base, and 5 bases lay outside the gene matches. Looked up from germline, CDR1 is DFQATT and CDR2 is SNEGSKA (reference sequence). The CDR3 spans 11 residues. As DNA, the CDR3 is TGCAGTGCTAGAGTCGCGGGGGTAAAGTACTTC. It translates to CSARVAGVKYF.

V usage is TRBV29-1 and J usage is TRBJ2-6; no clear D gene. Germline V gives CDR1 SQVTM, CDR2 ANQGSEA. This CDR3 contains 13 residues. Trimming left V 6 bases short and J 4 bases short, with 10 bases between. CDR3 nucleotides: TGCAGCGTCTCAGGAAGCGGGGCCAACGTCCTGACTTTC. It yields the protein CSVSGSGANVLTF.

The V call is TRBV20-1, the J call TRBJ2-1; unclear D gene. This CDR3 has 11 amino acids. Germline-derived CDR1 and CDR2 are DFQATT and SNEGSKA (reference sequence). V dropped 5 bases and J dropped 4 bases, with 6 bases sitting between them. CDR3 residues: CSAPGYNEQFF. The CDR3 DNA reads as TGCAGTGCTCCAGGATACAATGAGCAGTTCTTC.

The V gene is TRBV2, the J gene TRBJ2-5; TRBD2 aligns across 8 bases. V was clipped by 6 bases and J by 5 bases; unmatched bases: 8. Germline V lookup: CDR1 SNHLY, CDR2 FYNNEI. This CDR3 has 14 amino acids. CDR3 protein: CASRTLTSVETQYF. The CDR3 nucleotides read TGTGCCAGCAGGACCCTGACTAGCGTGGAGACCCAGTACTTC.

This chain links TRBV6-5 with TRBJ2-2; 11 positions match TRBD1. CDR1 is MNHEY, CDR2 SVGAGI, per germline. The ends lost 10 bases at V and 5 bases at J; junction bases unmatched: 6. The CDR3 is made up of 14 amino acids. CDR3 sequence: CATSWDRGTGELFF. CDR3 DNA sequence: TGTGCCACCTCTTGGGACAGGGGGACCGGGGAGCTGTTTTTT.

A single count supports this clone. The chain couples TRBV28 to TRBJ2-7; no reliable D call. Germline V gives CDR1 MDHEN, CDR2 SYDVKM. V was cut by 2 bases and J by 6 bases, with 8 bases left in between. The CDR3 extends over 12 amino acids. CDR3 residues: CASSLSLGEQYF. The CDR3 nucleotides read TGTGCCAGCAGTTTAAGTCTAGGCGAGCAGTACTTC.

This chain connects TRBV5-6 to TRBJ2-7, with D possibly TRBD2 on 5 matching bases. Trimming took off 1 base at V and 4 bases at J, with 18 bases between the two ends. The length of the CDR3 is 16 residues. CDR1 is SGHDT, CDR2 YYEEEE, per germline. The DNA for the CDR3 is TGTGCCAGCAGCTTGCTTGGACTGAACTCGGGATACGAGCAGTACTTC. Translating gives CASSLLGLNSGYEQYF.

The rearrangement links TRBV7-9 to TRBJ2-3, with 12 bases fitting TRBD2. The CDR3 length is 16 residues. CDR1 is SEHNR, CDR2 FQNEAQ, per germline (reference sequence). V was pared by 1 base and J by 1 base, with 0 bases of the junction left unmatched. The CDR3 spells CASSLGTSGGTDTQYF. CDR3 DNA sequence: TGTGCCAGCAGCTTAGGGACTAGCGGGGGCACAGATACGCAGTATTTT.

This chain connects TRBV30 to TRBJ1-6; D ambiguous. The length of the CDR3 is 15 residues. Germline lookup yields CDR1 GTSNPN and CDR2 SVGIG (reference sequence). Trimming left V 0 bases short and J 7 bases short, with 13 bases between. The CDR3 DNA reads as TGTGCCTGGAGTGTCGGCGGCCGGATAAATTCACCCCTCCACTTT. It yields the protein CAWSVGGRINSPLHF.

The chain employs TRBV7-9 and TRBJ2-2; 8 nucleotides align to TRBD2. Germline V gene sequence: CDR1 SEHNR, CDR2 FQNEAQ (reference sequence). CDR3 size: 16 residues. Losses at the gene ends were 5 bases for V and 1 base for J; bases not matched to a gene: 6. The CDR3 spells CASSRPGLENTGELFF. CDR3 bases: TGTGCCAGCAGCCGACCGGGACTAGAGAACACCGGGGAGCTGTTTTTT.

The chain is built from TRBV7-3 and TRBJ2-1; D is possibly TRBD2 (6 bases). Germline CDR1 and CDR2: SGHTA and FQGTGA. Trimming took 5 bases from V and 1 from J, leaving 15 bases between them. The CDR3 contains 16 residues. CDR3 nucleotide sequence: TGTGCCAGCAGCAACCGGGCGCTAGCGTCCTACAATGAGCAGTTCTTC. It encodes CASSNRALASYNEQFF. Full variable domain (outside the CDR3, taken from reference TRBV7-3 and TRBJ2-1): GAGVSQTPSNKVTEKGKYVELRCDPISGHTALYWYRQSLGQGPEFLIYFQGTGAADDSGLPNDRFFAVRPEGSVSTLKIQRTERGDSAVYLCASSNRALASYNEQFFGPGTRLTVL.

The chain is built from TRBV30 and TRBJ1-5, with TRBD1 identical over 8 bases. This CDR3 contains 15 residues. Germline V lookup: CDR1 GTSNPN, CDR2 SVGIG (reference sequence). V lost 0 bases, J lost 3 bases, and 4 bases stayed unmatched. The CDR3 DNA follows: TGTGCCTGGAGTGTGCAGGGGGCAGTCAATCAGCCCCAGCATTTT. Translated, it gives CAWSVQGAVNQPQHF. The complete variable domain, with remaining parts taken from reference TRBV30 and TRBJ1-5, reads SQTIHQWPATLVQPVGSPLSLECTVEGTSNPNLYWYRQAAGRGLQLLFYSVGIGQISSEVPQNLSASRPQDRQFILSSKKLLLSDSGFYLCAWSVQGAVNQPQHFGDGTRLSIL.